The clone carrying this T cell receptor beta chain was seen only a few times. These data originate in a study of blood T cell repertoires in COVID-19. Across the whole study: T cells, B-cell-depleted T cells, or PBMCs supplied cDNA or gDNA.

Clones were sequenced by immunoSEQ multiplex PCR, and TCRdb holds only the in-frame ones, with some missing. The table has some 20,000 clones, almost 90% seen once. V was shortened by 2 bases and J by 1 base, with 8 bases between the two germline ends. Germline V gene data show CDR1 as WNHNN and CDR2 as SYGVQD (reference sequence). The CDR3 spans 15 residues. The receptor's source is a human donor in a cohort sampled during active COVID-19. The sequenced material came from peripheral blood. The genes are TRBV10-1 and TRBJ2-2; TRBD2 might be the D (6 bases). The CDR3 DNA follows: TGCGCCAGCAGTGAGGCGCGGGGGAACACCGGGGAGCTGTTTTTT. Protein sequence: CASSEARGNTGELFF.